This TCR beta chain originates from a study of control samples from healthy donors and cancer patients. Produced via immunoSEQ multiplex PCR; TCRdb's table is partial and in-frame only. The table shows fewer than 200,000 clones, with around 93% occurring only once. Per germline, CDR1 SGHTA and CDR2 FQGNSA. V dropped 3 bases and J dropped 3 bases, with 11 bases sitting between them. The CDR3 has 14 residues. The chain has TRBV7-2 and TRBJ1-1; possibly TRBD1 for D (5 bases). This TCR was recovered from a woman in her sixties or seventies in good health. The source material was blood. DNA of the CDR3: TGTGCCAGCAGCTTTGGAGGGGCGTACACTGAAGCTTTCTTT. Translation: CASSFGGAYTEAFF.